The 30 T cell receptor beta chains below come from one sample, sequenced in a study of OX40 agonist ivuxolimab in advanced cancers. Repertoires were generated with immunoSEQ multiplex PCR, while TCRdb's copy carries only in-frame clones and drops some. Here the sample spans over 80,000 clones, approximately 90% being singletons. The source was CD4+ or CD8+ T cells sorted from blood, collected in a trial of the OX40 agonist ivuxolimab. The receptors stem from an adult with an advanced solid tumor such as melanoma, head and neck, liver or kidney cancer.

The gene calls are TRBV6-6 and TRBJ1-5; D uncertain. There are 13 residues in the CDR3. Germline CDR1 MNHNY, CDR2 SVGAGI (reference sequence). Trimming took off 6 bases at V and 1 base at J, with 7 bases between the two ends. The CDR3 protein is CASRLDSNQPQHF. CDR3 bases: TGTGCCAGCAGACTCGACAGCAATCAGCCCCAGCATTTT.

Here the CDR3 reads CASSFAGDSSGNTIYF. The CDR3, as DNA: TGTGCCAGCAGTTTTGCGGGGGATTCCTCTGGAAACACCATATATTTT. This chain connects TRBV5-4 to TRBJ1-3; weak D call: TRBD1 (5 bases). This CDR3 spans 16 amino acids. Germline V gives CDR1 SGHNT, CDR2 YYREEE (reference sequence). With 5 bases removed from V and 0 bases from J, the gap between germline ends came to 15 bases.

The chain links TRBV5-1 to TRBJ2-7; 8 bases map to TRBD2. This CDR3 has 17 residues. Trimming removed 2 bases from V and 5 bases from J; junction bases left unmatched: 15. The germline CDR1 and CDR2 sequences are SGHRS and YFSETQ. CDR3 sequence reads: CASSFGTSGKRVDEQYF. CDR3 DNA sequence: TGCGCCAGCAGCTTCGGGACTAGTGGGAAGAGGGTAGACGAGCAGTACTTC. Full variable domain (rest looked up from reference TRBV5-1 and TRBJ2-7): KAGVTQTPRYLIKTRGQQVTLSCSPISGHRSVSWYQQTPGQGLQFLFEYFSETQRNKGNFPGRFSGRQFSNSRSEMNVSTLELGDSALYLCASSFGTSGKRVDEQYFGPGTRLTVT.

In this sample, this clone turned up once. The chain has TRBV19 and TRBJ2-1; no firm D call. Germline V gives CDR1 LNHDA, CDR2 SQIVND (reference sequence). V shed 0 bases and J shed 1 base, with 13 bases lying between them. CDR3 length equals 17 residues. The CDR3, as DNA: TGTGCCAGTAGTATAGACCCTCCCCCGAGGTCCTACAATGAGCAGTTCTTC. This gives the protein CASSIDPPPRSYNEQFF.

This chain connects TRBV11-3 to TRBJ2-2; D is unresolved. The CDR3 contains 11 residues. CDR1 SGHNT and CDR2 YENEEA come from the germline V gene. The V and J ends lost 2 bases and 6 bases respectively, with 1 base between them. The CDR3 DNA follows: TGTGCCAGCAGCTTACCCGGGGAGCTGTTTTTT. It encodes CASSLPGELFF. Supplemented by reference TRBV11-3 and TRBJ2-2, the full variable domain reads EAGVVQSPRYKIIEKKQPVAFWCNPISGHNTLYWYLQNLGQGPELLIRYENEEAVDDSQLPKDRFSAERLKGVDSTLKIQPAELGDSAVYLCASSLPGELFFGEGSRLTVL.

The CDR3 region has the DNA TGCGCCAGCAGCTATGGACTAGCGGGAGTCTTCGGGGAGCTGTTTTTT. This codes for CASSYGLAGVFGELFF. This rearrangement joins TRBV5-1 to TRBJ2-2; 13 bases line up with TRBD2. Looked up from germline, CDR1 is SGHRS and CDR2 is YFSETQ. The CDR3 loop spans 16 amino acids. The J segment lost 7 bases and the V segment lost 3 bases, leaving 6 bases of the junction unmatched.

The V gene is TRBV20-1, the J gene TRBJ1-2; 8 positions agree with TRBD1. The CDR3 covers 11 residues. CDR1 and CDR2 from the germline V gene are DFQATT and SNEGSKA (reference sequence). V shed 6 bases and J 5 bases; nucleotides not matched to a gene: 2. The DNA for the CDR3 is TGCAGTGCAAGGACAGGGTATGGCTACACCTTC. It encodes CSARTGYGYTF.

This chain uses TRBV4-2 with TRBJ1-1, with 9 bases that match TRBD1. Unmatched junction bases numbered 5, after V lost 3 bases and J lost 0 bases. The CDR3 is made up of 16 amino acids. Germline CDR1 LGHNA, CDR2 YNFKEQ. The CDR3 nucleotides read TGTGCCAGCAGCCAGAACGGACAGGGGATGAACACTGAAGCTTTCTTT. Encoded protein: CASSQNGQGMNTEAFF.

The J gene is TRBJ1-2, the V gene TRBV6-1; D gene unclear. The CDR3 extends over 13 amino acids. Trimming pared 7 bases from V and 8 bases from J, leaving 17 bases between. Per the germline V gene, CDR1 is MNHNS and CDR2 is SASEGT. In nucleotides, the CDR3 is TGTGCCAGCACTAATCTGGGAGAGTTGGGCTACACCTTC. It yields the protein CASTNLGELGYTF.

In this sample, this clone turned up once. V is TRBV10-1 and J is TRBJ2-2; no clear D. The ends were cut back, 8 bases at V and 3 bases at J, with 7 bases in the middle. The germline gives CDR1 WNHNN, CDR2 SYGVQD (reference sequence). The CDR3 extends over 12 amino acids. The CDR3 here is CASGWDTGELFF. The CDR3 DNA reads as TGCGCCAGCGGTTGGGACACCGGGGAGCTGTTTTTT.

The chain joins TRBV27 to TRBJ2-3, with 9 positions matching TRBD1. The V gene's germline CDR1 is MNHEY and CDR2 SMNVEV (reference sequence). The CDR3 extends over 14 amino acids. Trimming removed 6 bases from V and 4 bases from J; junction bases left unmatched: 5. CDR3 residues: CASRSGQGPDTQYF. The DNA of the CDR3 is TGTGCCAGCAGGTCGGGACAGGGTCCAGATACGCAGTATTTT.

The chain joins TRBV5-1 to TRBJ2-4; TRBD1 matches at 8 bases. The germline V gene encodes CDR1 SGHRS and CDR2 YFSETQ. The V gene end was trimmed by 7 bases and the J gene end by 6 bases; junction bases not matched to a gene: 9. The CDR3 length is 14 residues. CDR3 residues: CASQQGGGANIQYF. CDR3 nucleotides: TGCGCCAGCCAACAGGGGGGAGGCGCAAACATTCAGTACTTC.

V and J are TRBV9 and TRBJ2-7; perhaps TRBD1 as D (5 bases). The V end was cut by 0 bases, the J end by 6 bases, with 13 bases between. The CDR3 is 14 residues long. Germline lookup yields CDR1 SGDLS and CDR2 YYNGEE. CDR3 in DNA: TGTGCCAGCAGCGTAGGTGAGAACAGGCCCGAGCAGTACTTC. Encoded protein: CASSVGENRPEQYF. The full variable domain, completed using reference TRBV9 and TRBJ2-7, is DSGVTQTPKHLITATGQRVTLRCSPRSGDLSVYWYQQSLDQGLQFLIQYYNGEERAKGNILERFSAQQFPDLHSELNLSSLELGDSALYFCASSVGENRPEQYFGPGTRLTVT.

This clone appeared a single time. This chain joins TRBV21-1 and TRBJ2-1; TRBD2 is taken as the D call from the table, unchecked against the DNA. TRBV21-1 is a known pseudogene. The CDR3 is made up of 16 amino acids. As DNA, the CDR3 is TGTGCCAGCAGCAAAGCGCTAGCACCGGTCCACAATGAGCAGTTCTTC. Amino acid sequence: CASSKALAPVHNEQFF.

V and J are TRBV10-3 and TRBJ1-2; no reliable D call. Germline V lookup: CDR1 ENHRY, CDR2 SYGVKD. V shed 10 bases and J shed 8 bases, with 17 bases lying between them. The CDR3 is 12 residues long. The CDR3 nucleotides read TGTGCCAGCACGTCGGGCTTTAGGGGCTACACCTTC. It specifies CASTSGFRGYTF.

This clone was observed a handful of times. The J gene is TRBJ1-2, the V gene TRBV9; D call uncertain. Between the trimmed V and J ends, which lost 0 bases and 2 bases, there was a span of 5 bases. The germline CDR1 and CDR2 sequences are SGDLS and YYNGEE. The CDR3 sequence is 13 residues long. The CDR3 spells CASSVEQNYGYTF. DNA of the CDR3: TGTGCCAGCAGCGTAGAACAGAACTATGGCTACACCTTC.

The rearrangement links TRBV5-1 to TRBJ2-3; D remains ambiguous. CDR1 is SGHRS, CDR2 YFSETQ, per germline. The CDR3 contains 12 residues. V lost 5 bases and J lost 2, with 6 bases in between. CDR3 residues: CASSSNTDTQYF. CDR3 DNA sequence: TGCGCCAGCAGTTCTAACACAGATACGCAGTATTTT.

The chain recombines TRBV19 with TRBJ1-2, with a tentative D call TRBD1 (5 bases). Trimming took off 5 bases at V and 2 bases at J, with 9 bases between the two ends. The CDR3 runs to 13 residues. Germline CDR1 is LNHDA and CDR2 is SQIVND (reference sequence). CDR3 bases: TGTGCCAGTAGTCTCCGGGGGAACTATGGCTACACCTTC. The encoded protein is CASSLRGNYGYTF.

This rearrangement joins TRBV19 to TRBJ1-2; tentative D call: TRBD1 (6 bases). The CDR3 is 13 amino acids. Per germline, CDR1 LNHDA and CDR2 SQIVND (reference sequence). Trimming shortened V by 6 bases and J by 8 bases, and 16 bases separated the two germline ends. For the CDR3, the DNA is TGTGCCAGTAGCCCTGGGTGGCAGGGGGGCTACACCTTC. It codes for CASSPGWQGGYTF.

The chain combines TRBV14 with TRBJ2-3; 10 positions match TRBD1. Germline lookup yields CDR1 SGHDN and CDR2 FVKESK. CDR3 length: 18 residues. The V segment lost 3 bases and the J segment 3 bases; nucleotides outside the gene matches: 12. DNA for the CDR3: TGTGCCAGCAGCCACGACAGGGGGCGGTTTACGGGGACAGATACGCAGTATTTT. Translated, it gives CASSHDRGRFTGTDTQYF. The entire variable domain, with the rest obtained from reference TRBV14 and TRBJ2-3, is as follows: EAGVTQFPSHSVIEKGQTVTLRCDPISGHDNLYWYRRVMGKEIKFLLHFVKESKQDESGMPNNRFLAERTGGTYSTLKVQPAELEDSGVYFCASSHDRGRFTGTDTQYFGPGTRLTVL.

The CDR3 DNA is TGTGCCAGCAGCCAAGCCTGGGCTAGCGGTTCCTACGAGCAGTACTTC. The encoded protein is CASSQAWASGSYEQYF. The chain combines TRBV4-2 with TRBJ2-7, with TRBD2 matching 7 bases. The J segment lost 1 base and the V segment lost 1 base, leaving 7 bases of the junction unmatched. The CDR3 has 16 amino acids. Per germline, CDR1 LGHNA and CDR2 YNFKEQ.

The chain links TRBV30 to TRBJ1-1; D gene uncertain. Germline loops: CDR1 GTSNPN, CDR2 SVGIG (reference sequence). Trimming took off 5 bases at V and 1 base at J, with 8 bases between the two ends. CDR3 length equals 12 residues. CDR3: CAWANGNTEAFF. The CDR3 DNA sequence: TGTGCCTGGGCTAACGGGAACACTGAAGCTTTCTTT.

The rearrangement links TRBV5-4 to TRBJ2-3; TRBD2 matches at 8 bases. This CDR3 contains 19 residues. The V gene's germline CDR1 is SGHNT and CDR2 YYREEE (reference sequence). Losses at the gene ends were 0 bases for V and 0 bases for J; bases not matched to a gene: 12. For the CDR3, the DNA is TGTGCCAGCAGCTTGGGCGGCGCATTCGGGAGGGGGAGCACAGATACGCAGTATTTT. Its translation is CASSLGGAFGRGSTDTQYF.

V is TRBV28 and J is TRBJ2-3; D is undetermined. Between the trimmed V and J ends, which lost 4 bases and 4 bases, there was a span of 12 bases. Germline V gives CDR1 MDHEN, CDR2 SYDVKM. This CDR3 contains 14 residues. The CDR3 bases are TGTGCCAGCAGTTCCCTATCGGTTTCAGATACGCAGTATTTT. It encodes CASSSLSVSDTQYF.

The V call is TRBV6-5, the J call TRBJ1-3; D uncertain. V gave up 7 bases and J gave up 0 bases, with 13 bases separating them. Germline V gene lookup returns CDR1 MNHEY and CDR2 SVGAGI. CDR3 length equals 15 residues. The CDR3 spells CASTRNGYSGNTIYF. CDR3 DNA: TGTGCCAGCACCCGGAACGGCTACTCTGGAAACACCATATATTTT.

This sequence joins TRBV29-1 and TRBJ2-4; tentatively, D is TRBD2 (5 bases). Germline V lookup: CDR1 SQVTM, CDR2 ANQGSEA. The CDR3 length is 17 residues. Trimming left V 0 bases short and J 0 bases short, with 15 bases between. CDR3 nucleotide sequence: TGCAGCGTTGAAGAGCGGGTGTCATCGGGAGCCAAAAACATTCAGTACTTC. Protein sequence: CSVEERVSSGAKNIQYF.

This chain uses TRBV7-6 with TRBJ2-5, with 7 bases that match TRBD1. V was pared by 4 bases and J by 3 bases, with 8 bases of the junction left unmatched. The CDR3 consists of 15 residues. Germline CDR1 is SGHVS and CDR2 is FNYEAQ. DNA of the CDR3: TGTGCCAGCAGCTCTTGGGACAGACCAAAAGAGACCCAGTACTTC. Its translation: CASSSWDRPKETQYF.

V gene TRBV18 combines with J gene TRBJ1-1; D call uncertain. V gave up 4 bases and J gave up 0 bases, with 6 bases separating them. This CDR3 region has 13 residues. Germline assignment: CDR1 KGHSH and CDR2 LQKENI. The CDR3 region is CASSLPMNTEAFF. DNA of the CDR3: TGTGCCAGCTCACTCCCTATGAACACTGAAGCTTTCTTT. Full variable domain (missing parts from reference TRBV18 and TRBJ1-1): NAGVMQNPRHLVRRRGQEARLRCSPMKGHSHVYWYRQLPEEGLKFMVYLQKENIIDESGMPKERFSAEFPKEGPSILRIQQVVRGDSAAYFCASSLPMNTEAFFGQGTRLTVV.

J is TRBJ2-1 and V is TRBV9; D is uncertain. The V gene lost 0 bases and the J gene lost 6 bases, with 10 bases spanning the gap. The CDR3 extends over 14 amino acids. The germline V gene has CDR1 SGDLS and CDR2 YYNGEE. CDR3 in amino acids: CASSVVPAGNEQFF. The CDR3 region has the DNA TGTGCCAGCAGCGTAGTCCCAGCTGGCAATGAGCAGTTCTTC.

This chain joins TRBV6-6 and TRBJ2-2, with TRBD2 matching over 9 bases. This CDR3 comprises 16 residues. Germline CDR1 is MNHNY and CDR2 is SVGAGI (reference sequence). The J segment lost 5 bases and the V segment lost 5 bases, leaving 9 bases of the junction unmatched. CDR3 DNA sequence: TGTGCCAGCAGTAGGGACCGGAGCGGGAGGACCGGGGAGCTGTTTTTT. This encodes CASSRDRSGRTGELFF.